This T cell receptor (beta chain) appears in the sequencing data of a study of shared clonotypes between healthy human individuals (TCRdb year 2020). Background on the whole study: The cohort included three men and a couple of women between 18 and 49 years of age. For each donor, CD4 naive and CD4 memory were each run on three plates, CD8 naive on two plates, and CD8 memory on one plate. Blood TCR repertoires of five healthy adults were deeply sequenced to estimate repertoire size and the extent of clonotype sharing between individuals. Libraries were prepared and TCR repertoires were sequenced by different laboratories using diverse techniques, in order to increase sequencing depth and limit assay-specific biases. Leukapheresis yielded between about 0.94 and 9 billion PBMCs per donor. The investigation overall reported the following: Clonotypes shared by all four sorted-subset donors showed higher generation probabilities than non-shared clonotypes. Estimated clonotype richness was generally larger for naive than for memory subsets. Pairwise subsampling indicated that sequencing depth was expected to affect the degree of clonotype sharing among donors. The genetic and exposure-history diversity represented was limited by the small number of donors. Even with the large sequencing depth, rarefaction of the sorted-subset datasets indicated that sequencing was incomplete. Sharing across a few donors was observed for about 5% of naive CD4, 3.5% of naive CD8, 2% to 2.5% of memory CD4, and approximately 0.41% of memory CD8 clonotypes. Sampling was restricted to blood, and TCR repertoires in tissues likely differ from the TCR repertoires found in blood.

With respect to this clone: What antigen it recognizes has not been identified. No base-level quality is on record; no much larger clone is a single base apart.

Healthy HIV-negative adults with no recently reported acute infections or vaccinations were included as donors. Only Caucasian adults living in Nashville, Tennessee, USA were represented among the donors. Magnetic negative selection was used to enrich CD4+ T cells, after which naive cells were positively selected on CD45RA and the negative fraction became the memory subset. Blood was collected by leukapheresis, and PBMCs were isolated by Ficoll-Histopaque density gradient centrifugation and then cryopreserved in liquid nitrogen vapor phase. Analytical flow cytometry was used to check the purity and quantity of each magnetically sorted T cell population. From each sorted fraction, genomic DNA was isolated and quantified by UV absorbance on a Nanodrop 2000c. The CDR3 contains 13 residues, cysteine and phenylalanine counted. The retained sequence is limited to the CDR3, 39 bases, with the frame set at the first base. V lost 2 bases and J lost 10 bases; the stretch between them is 14 bases long. According to the germline V gene, CDR1 reads MDHEN and CDR2 reads SYDVKM.

Using the deep immunoSEQ assay, TCR CDR3 regions were amplified from genomic DNA by multiplex PCR. Extracted genomic DNA from each cell subset was spread evenly across all wells of several immunoSEQ 96-well plates, with each plate serving as a replicate. For sorted subsets, each replicate PCR was loaded with about 200 ng genomic DNA, equivalent to 25,000 to 30,000 T cell genomes. Purified libraries were measured with a Qubit 3.0 fluorometer, size-checked on a Bioanalyzer 2100, and measured again with the KAPA Library Quantification kit. Every immunoSEQ 96-well plate was sequenced on a dedicated single-read 150-cycle Illumina NextSeq 550 flow cell. In the original analysis: Because only junctional sequences without quality scores were contained in the immunoSEQ output, filtering matching that applied to full-length reads could not be performed. To assign V/J genes and CDR3, sequences were annotated against IMGT germline references using PyIR, a Python wrapper for IgBLAST v1.9. Reads were removed for weak V/J assignments (E-value above 1e-6), missing CDR3, stop codons, out-of-frame junctions, or ambiguous translated residues. A V3J clonotype was defined by an identical inferred V gene, J gene, and CDR3 amino acid sequence. Percentage overlap between repertoires was computed as shared unique clonotypes divided by the size of the smaller repertoire. RTK rarefaction, the Chao1 estimator, and Recon v2.1 estimates of unobserved clonotypes were used to assess repertoire richness. For all TCRbeta clonotypes obtained by the gDNA method from a handful of donors, generation probabilities were computed with OLGA. Entries here come from immuneACCESS through TCRdb and include only in-frame sequences with V and J called. Some clones fail to appear in such tables; in the studies checked, an unresolved V gene covers under half of the shortfall, and the cause of the remainder is unknown. V and J calls and clone size are those listed in that table; D and trimming were worked out from the DNA. The sample includes some 1,100,000 clones, with approximately 80% observed a single time. The biggest ten clones account for 0.52% of the sample.

The V and J segments used are TRBV28 and TRBJ1-1; TRBD1 is a possible D gene, resting on 6 matching bases. The sample taken for sequencing was memory CD4+ T cells from PBMCs. The cell subset or site label here, explained by the study, means: CD45RA-negative fraction. The TCR comes from a man between 18 and 35 years old in good health. Some clones in this sample may be carry-over from other donors' samples. The DNA sequence is as follows: TGTGCCAGCAGTTTAGTGGCGGGGGGCGGAGCTTTCTTT. The translation is CASSLVAGGGAFF.